Listed here is a single T cell receptor beta chain. The antigen is unknown. The data derive from a study of T cells expressing NK-cell markers. Across the whole study: It was sorted CD3+CD56-NKG2C+, CD3+CD56+NKG2C- and CD3+CD56+NKG2C+ T cells that provided the TCR beta repertoires. Study conclusions and caveats: In a few donors, dominant clonotypes made up about 25-60.1% of CD3+CD56-NKG2C+ cells. The study did not resolve the HCMV specificity of expanded NKG2C+ T cell clones.

UMIs were included in TCR beta cDNA generated by 5'RACE template switching. One entry per CDR3 protein, without DNA, is what TCRdb gives after re-calling the 5' RACE reads. This table lists under 600,000 distinct CDR3 sequences. The germline gives CDR1 MRHNA, CDR2 SNTAGT. CDR3 length equals 16 residues. The source material was blood T cells: a sorted CD56 or NKG2C T cell subset, CD4+ or CD8+ T cells, or bulk PBMC T cells (not recorded which). This TCR was sampled from a woman aged 45-65 years in good health. The chain couples TRBV6-4 to TRBJ1-2; TCRdb's D call, TRBD1, is unchecked because there is no DNA. CDR3 protein: CASKAFGTIDLYGYTF.